This T cell receptor (beta chain) appears in the sequencing data of a study of OX40 agonist ivuxolimab in advanced cancers. Study summary: Participants averaged 60 years of age (range about 23 to 90) and were roughly 80% male. Patients with prior anti-PD-1, anti-PD-L1 or anti-CTLA-4 therapy were eligible; about 40% had some.

Concerning this clone: Its target is unknown.

General observations from the study: Specificity for antigen went undetermined in the expanded peripheral T cells. Clonal expansion by week 6 occurred in CD4+ and CD8+ blood T cells (at 0.1 to 3.0 mg/kg).

The V end lost 5 bases, the J end lost 3 bases, and 20 bases lay between the germline ends. The CDR3 totals 16 residues. Germline CDR1 is MDHEN and CDR2 is SYDVKM. Sequenced by immunoSEQ multiplex PCR; TCRdb stores in-frame clones only, minus some. The repertoire holds about 50,000 clones, about 92% seen once, with over 5% in the top ten. V usage is TRBV28 and J usage is TRBJ2-7; D possibly corresponds to TRBD2 (6 bases). The sequencing used CD4+ or CD8+ T cells sorted from blood, collected in a trial of the OX40 agonist ivuxolimab. This TCR came from an adult with an advanced solid tumor such as melanoma, head and neck, liver or kidney cancer. CDR3 DNA: TGTGCCAGCAGTGCTCCGGGACTCATTGGATACTACGAGCAGTACGTC. Protein: CASSAPGLIGYYEQYV.